The 31 T cell receptor beta chains below were found in one sample sequenced in a study of cytomegalovirus exposure and HLA in healthy donors (dated by TCRdb to about 2017). Library method: the immunoSEQ multiplex PCR assay. TCRdb took over this immuneACCESS table, retaining in-frame rearrangements with V and J assigned. Such tables are incomplete; in checked studies, under half of the missing clones stem from an unresolved V gene, and the remainder is unexplained. The sample has fewer than 250,000 clones on record, 75% to 90% of them singletons. About 14% of the sample is held by the ten biggest clonotypes. The sample was PBMCs. Every receptor here comes from a woman in her 30s in good health and CMV-seropositive.

This rearrangement joins TRBV28 to TRBJ2-1; D is unresolved. The CDR3 consists of 15 residues. Germline CDR1 MDHEN, CDR2 SYDVKM. Trimming took off 7 bases at V and 0 bases at J, with 13 bases between the two ends. The CDR3 reads CASILDGSSYNEQFF. The CDR3 DNA reads as TGTGCCAGCATCCTCGACGGTAGCTCCTACAATGAGCAGTTCTTC.

This rearrangement joins TRBV6-5 to TRBJ2-1, with 8 bases that match TRBD1. In germline, CDR1 is MNHEY, CDR2 SVGAGI. The CDR3 is 14 residues long. V gave up 5 bases and J gave up 4 bases; unmatched junction bases: 4. The CDR3 sequence: CASSRGQEYNEQFF. In DNA form, the CDR3 reads TGTGCCAGCAGTAGGGGACAGGAATACAATGAGCAGTTCTTC.

V gene TRBV25-1 combines with J gene TRBJ2-7; D is tentatively TRBD1 or TRBD2 (7 bases each). The CDR3 is made up of 15 amino acids. V was shortened by 4 bases and J by 3 bases, with 16 bases between the two germline ends. Per the germline V gene, CDR1 is MGHDK and CDR2 is SYGVNS. The CDR3 loop is CASSAQGGVLYEQYF. DNA for the CDR3: TGTGCCAGCAGTGCCCAGGGGGGGGTCCTCTACGAGCAGTACTTC.

The sample holds one count of this clone. V gene TRBV7-9 combines with J gene TRBJ2-1, with 7 bases that match TRBD2. The CDR3 consists of 15 residues. Germline lookup yields CDR1 SEHNR and CDR2 FQNEAQ (reference sequence). The V and J ends lost 0 bases and 7 bases, in that order; junction bases with no gene match: 6. This CDR3 reads CASSLAAGEVNEQFF. As DNA, the CDR3 is TGTGCCAGCAGCTTAGCGGCGGGAGAAGTGAATGAGCAGTTCTTC.

This sequence joins TRBV7-3 and TRBJ2-3; TRBD2 aligns across 9 bases. Germline assignment: CDR1 SGHTA and CDR2 FQGTGA. The CDR3 has 16 amino acids. With 2 bases clipped from V and 2 bases from J, the junction kept 5 bases outside the gene matches. In DNA form, the CDR3 reads TGTGCCAGCAGCTTAGCGGGAGGGCCCAACACAGATACGCAGTATTTT. Translating gives CASSLAGGPNTDTQYF.

The chain couples TRBV4-1 to TRBJ1-1; unclear D gene. Trimming removed 4 bases from V and 3 bases from J, with 18 bases in between. In germline, CDR1 is MGHRA, CDR2 YSYEKL. The CDR3 has 16 residues. CDR3 DNA sequence: TGCGCCAGCAGCCGTGGTATGTACGGGGAAGACACTGAAGCTTTCTTT. Translated, it gives CASSRGMYGEDTEAFF.

The chain is built from TRBV6-7 and TRBJ2-7, with TRBD1 matching over 10 bases. TRBV6-7 is an ORF, and what it does is uncertain. V lost 6 bases and J lost 2; bases outside the gene matches: 7. The CDR3 has 15 amino acids. The DNA of the CDR3 is TGTGCCAGCAGACCTGGGACAGGGGCCCCCTACGAGCAGTACTTC. Its translation: CASRPGTGAPYEQYF.

The chain uses TRBV9 and TRBJ2-1, with TRBD2 identical over 9 bases. The length of the CDR3 is 16 residues. Germline V CDR1 and CDR2: SGDLS, YYNGEE. V lost 4 bases to trimming and J lost 4 bases; unmatched junction nucleotides: 9. This CDR3 is CASSTPRLAEYNEQFF. The CDR3 region has the DNA TGTGCCAGCAGCACCCCCCGACTAGCGGAATACAATGAGCAGTTCTTC.

The gene calls are TRBV29-1 and TRBJ2-1; D gene unclear. Germline V lookup: CDR1 SQVTM, CDR2 ANQGSEA. The CDR3 runs to 12 residues. The V end lost 5 bases, the J end lost 5 bases, and 10 bases lay between the germline ends. CDR3 in DNA: TGCAGCGTTCTGTACAGAAACAATGAGCAGTTCTTC. Translated, it gives CSVLYRNNEQFF.

This rearrangement joins TRBV6-5 to TRBJ2-2; D not certain. CDR3 size: 15 residues. CDR1 and CDR2 (germline): MNHEY, SVGAGI. The ends were cut back, 0 bases at V and 5 bases at J, with 10 bases in the middle. CDR3 coding DNA: TGTGCCAGCAGTTACTCGCCTGGAGTAACCGGGGAGCTGTTTTTT. Protein sequence: CASSYSPGVTGELFF.

The V gene is TRBV2, the J gene TRBJ1-2, with 9 bases matching TRBD1. There are 14 residues in the CDR3. Germline lookup yields CDR1 SNHLY and CDR2 FYNNEI. J lost 4 bases, V lost 5 bases, and 5 bases had no gene match. The CDR3 DNA follows: TGTGCCAGCAGTAGGGACAGGGAAGCCTATGGCTACACCTTC. Translation gives CASSRDREAYGYTF.

The chain carries TRBV9 and TRBJ2-1; D unclear. The V end was cut by 2 bases, the J end by 5 bases, with 11 bases between. Germline V gene data show CDR1 as SGDLS and CDR2 as YYNGEE. This CDR3 is 14 amino acids long. The CDR3 DNA follows: TGTGCCAGCAGCGTGGGTAGCCAGAACAATGAGCAGTTCTTC. Its translation is CASSVGSQNNEQFF.

The chain is built from TRBV14 and TRBJ1-2; D ambiguous. Germline CDR1 SGHDN, CDR2 FVKESK. The V gene lost 4 bases and the J gene lost 2 bases, with 8 bases spanning the gap. CDR3 length: 13 residues. The CDR3 DNA is TGTGCCAGCAGCCCGGGGATCAACTATGGCTACACCTTC. It specifies CASSPGINYGYTF.

The chain recombines TRBV7-3 with TRBJ2-1; tentative D call: TRBD2 (6 bases). Trimming took off 5 bases at V and 10 bases at J, with 15 bases between the two ends. The germline gives CDR1 SGHTA, CDR2 FQGTGA. This CDR3 has 13 residues. The CDR3 DNA is TGTGCCAGCAGCCTCGGGACTGGGCCAGAGCAGTTCTTC. As protein: CASSLGTGPEQFF.

The rearrangement uses TRBV28 and TRBJ1-5; D not resolved. The germline V and J ends were trimmed by 7 bases and 0 bases, with 10 bases remaining between them. CDR3 size: 14 residues. Germline V CDR1 and CDR2: MDHEN, SYDVKM. CDR3 sequence reads: CASKRAVSNQPQHF. CDR3 in DNA: TGTGCCAGCAAAAGGGCGGTTAGCAATCAGCCCCAGCATTTT.

The chain uses TRBV2 and TRBJ2-3; no reliable D call. V was clipped by 3 bases and J by 4 bases, with 17 bases between them. The CDR3 covers 16 residues. CDR1 and CDR2 from the germline V gene are SNHLY and FYNNEI. This CDR3 is CASSEFNAGDSDTQYF. CDR3 DNA: TGTGCCAGCAGTGAGTTCAACGCCGGAGATTCAGATACGCAGTATTTT.

This sequence joins TRBV10-3 and TRBJ2-7; D is perhaps TRBD2 (6 bases). The V gene lost 10 bases and the J gene lost 2 bases, with 27 bases spanning the gap. Germline-derived CDR1 and CDR2 are ENHRY and SYGVKD. The CDR3 covers 17 residues. CDR3 DNA sequence: TGTGCCACCCGCCGGGACTCGCTATTAACTCGCGCCTACGAGCAGTACTTC. This sequence encodes CATRRDSLLTRAYEQYF.

The V gene is TRBV27, the J gene TRBJ2-4; 9 bases fit TRBD1. The length of the CDR3 is 16 residues. V lost 5 bases and J lost 5; bases outside the gene matches: 10. Germline V gene sequence: CDR1 MNHEY, CDR2 SMNVEV (reference sequence). CDR3 sequence (DNA): TGTGCCAGCAGTCCACAGGGGGCGAGGTGGGAAAACATTCAGTACTTC. Translation gives CASSPQGARWENIQYF.

This sequence joins TRBV25-1 and TRBJ1-1; a possible D gene is TRBD1 (6 bases). Germline V gene lookup returns CDR1 MGHDK and CDR2 SYGVNS. This CDR3 region has 13 residues. The ends were cut back, 8 bases at V and 1 base at J, with 11 bases in the middle. The CDR3 loop is CASSKGENTEAFF. CDR3 sequence (DNA): TGTGCCAGCTCCAAGGGGGAGAACACTGAAGCTTTCTTT.

V gene TRBV10-3 combines with J gene TRBJ1-1; 8 bases are a match to TRBD1. The CDR3 is 15 amino acids. The trim removed 8 bases at V and 2 bases at J, leaving 10 bases unmatched. Germline CDR1 ENHRY, CDR2 SYGVKD. The chain's CDR3 is CAIGKDRGLNTEAFF. For the CDR3, the DNA is TGTGCCATCGGGAAAGACAGGGGACTTAACACTGAAGCTTTCTTT.

This chain uses TRBV28 with TRBJ1-5; D remains ambiguous. Germline values: CDR1 MDHEN, CDR2 SYDVKM. CDR3 size: 12 residues. The V end was cut by 3 bases, the J end by 8 bases, with 8 bases between. CDR3 sequence reads: CASSLGGKPQHF. CDR3 DNA sequence: TGTGCCAGCAGTTTGGGAGGGAAGCCCCAGCATTTT.

The rearrangement uses TRBV10-3 and TRBJ1-2; D call uncertain. Per germline, CDR1 ENHRY and CDR2 SYGVKD. With 6 bases removed from V and 5 bases from J, the gap between germline ends came to 16 bases. This CDR3 is 14 amino acids long. CDR3 bases: TGTGCCATCAGGGACCTGACGGATCTATATGGCTACACCTTC. This encodes CAIRDLTDLYGYTF.

The chain recombines TRBV7-8 with TRBJ1-1; 7 nucleotides agree with TRBD1. The ends lost 3 bases at V and 6 bases at J; junction bases unmatched: 10. The CDR3 contains 15 residues. Germline V CDR1 and CDR2: SGHVS, FQNEAQ. The CDR3 is CASSFMTGSIPEAFF. CDR3 DNA sequence: TGTGCCAGCAGCTTTATGACAGGGTCGATCCCTGAAGCTTTCTTT.

The rearrangement uses TRBV27 and TRBJ1-1; D unclear. CDR1 and CDR2 (germline): MNHEY, SMNVEV (reference sequence). V was pared by 6 bases and J by 1 base, with 15 bases between. The CDR3 is 15 amino acids. CDR3 bases: TGTGCCAGCAGGGACCCCAGAAGTGGGAACACTGAAGCTTTCTTT. Translated: CASRDPRSGNTEAFF.

The chain is built from TRBV7-9 and TRBJ1-3; D is unresolved. Germline lookup yields CDR1 SEHNR and CDR2 FQNEAQ (reference sequence). This CDR3 contains 12 residues. V was cut by 4 bases and J by 7 bases, with 8 bases left in between. The CDR3 bases are TGTGCCAGCAGCTCCGTCGGGAACACCATATATTTT. It codes for CASSSVGNTIYF.

The CDR3 loop reads CASSEQRTGNYEQYF. In DNA, the CDR3 is TGTGCCAGCAGTGAGCAAAGGACAGGCAACTACGAGCAGTACTTC. This sequence joins TRBV6-1 and TRBJ2-7, with 7 positions matching TRBD1. The CDR3 loop spans 15 amino acids. Trimming took 3 bases from V and 3 from J; bases not matched to a gene: 8. CDR1 and CDR2 (germline): MNHNS, SASEGT.

V usage is TRBV6-5 and J usage is TRBJ2-5, with D hard to call. The length of the CDR3 is 13 residues. Germline V gene sequence: CDR1 MNHEY, CDR2 SVGAGI. V gave up 5 bases and J gave up 3 bases, with 10 bases separating them. CDR3 DNA sequence: TGTGCCAGCAGTCCACCGGGCAAAGAGACCCAGTACTTC. It encodes CASSPPGKETQYF.

This clone was seen just once. This chain uses TRBV2 with TRBJ2-3; unclear D gene. The length of the CDR3 is 12 residues. The V and J ends lost 4 bases and 5 bases respectively, with 7 bases between them. Per the germline V gene, CDR1 is SNHLY and CDR2 is FYNNEI. Here the CDR3 reads CASSAYLDTQYF. The CDR3 DNA sequence: TGTGCCAGCAGTGCCTACTTAGATACGCAGTATTTT. Using reference TRBV2 and TRBJ2-3 for the parts outside the CDR3, the full variable domain is EPEVTQTPSHQVTQMGQEVILRCVPISNHLYFYWYRQILGQKVEFLVSFYNNEISEKSEIFDDQFSVERPDGSNFTLKIRSTKLEDSAMYFCASSAYLDTQYFGPGTRLTVL.

This clone was detected only once. The gene calls are TRBV5-6 and TRBJ2-7; TRBD1 matches at 9 bases. After removal of 5 bases from V and 6 bases from J, the junction contained 9 bases not matched to a gene. This CDR3 is 14 amino acids long. The V gene's germline CDR1 is SGHDT and CDR2 YYEEEE. In nucleotides, the CDR3 is TGTGCCAGCAGACTGGGACAGGGTAGTTCCGAGCAGTACTTC. Translation gives CASRLGQGSSEQYF.

Comments on this clone: This sample includes further DNA sequences coding for the same CDR3. The chain uses TRBV30 and TRBJ1-5; D not resolved. V was shortened by 0 bases and J by 4 bases, with 7 bases between the two germline ends. CDR1 is GTSNPN, CDR2 SVGIG, per germline (reference sequence). This CDR3 has 13 residues. This CDR3 reads CAWSVSGNQPQHF. In DNA, the CDR3 is TGTGCCTGGAGTGTAAGTGGGAATCAGCCCCAGCATTTT.

Of note for this clone: The same CDR3 also results from other DNA sequences found in this sample. This chain connects TRBV5-1 to TRBJ1-1; D gene uncertain. This CDR3 spans 14 amino acids. CDR1 is SGHRS and CDR2 is YFSETQ in the germline V gene. V dropped 0 bases and J dropped 2 bases, with 8 bases sitting between them. The CDR3 DNA sequence: TGCGCCAGCAGCTTGGAGCCAGCTAACACTGAAGCTTTCTTT. This codes for CASSLEPANTEAFF.